The clone carrying this TCR beta chain was seen many times. Treatment here: PENTA 11 planned treatment interruption arm or continuous ART arm. Sorting from thawed PBMCs isolated naive CD4+ CD45RA+ CD45RO- T cells. The sample is drawn from a study of HIV-infected children after antiretroviral therapy interruption. Across the study: Recorded EBV and CMV exposure existed for most children.

Unique molecular identifiers were included in an RNA-based 3' RACE TCR library. TCRdb fed the 3' RACE reads into MiXCR, producing one record per CDR3 protein. The sample contains fewer than 50,000 distinct CDR3 sequences, roughly 4.5% of which appear only once. The CDR3 runs to 14 residues. With V trimmed by 5 bases and J by 6 bases, 8 bases remained unmatched. The TCR comes from a pool of human donors with HIV. The J gene is TRBJ2-7, the V gene TRBV12-3 or TRBV12-4, with 9 bases matching TRBD1. Specimen: CD45RA+ CD4+ T cells from PBMCs, pooled from several time points, collected from a donor given antiretroviral therapy, either interrupted or continuous. Specified subset: naive CD4+ CD45RA+ CD45RO- T cells. For the CDR3, the DNA is TGTGCCAGCAGTACCGGGACAGGGAGAAGCGAGCAGTACTTC. Translation: CASSTGTGRSEQYF.